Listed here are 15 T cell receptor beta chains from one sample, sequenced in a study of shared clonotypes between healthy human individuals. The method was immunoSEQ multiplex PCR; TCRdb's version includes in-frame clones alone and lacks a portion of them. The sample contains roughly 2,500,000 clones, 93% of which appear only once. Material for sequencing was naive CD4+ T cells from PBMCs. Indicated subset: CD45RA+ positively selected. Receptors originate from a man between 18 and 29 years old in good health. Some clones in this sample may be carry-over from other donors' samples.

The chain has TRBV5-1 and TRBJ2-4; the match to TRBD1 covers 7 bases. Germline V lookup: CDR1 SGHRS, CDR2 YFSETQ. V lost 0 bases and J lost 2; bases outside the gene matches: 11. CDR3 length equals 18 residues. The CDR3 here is CASSLASGGPVTKNIQYF. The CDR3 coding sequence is TGCGCCAGCAGCTTGGCTTCAGGGGGTCCGGTGACCAAAAACATTCAGTACTTC.

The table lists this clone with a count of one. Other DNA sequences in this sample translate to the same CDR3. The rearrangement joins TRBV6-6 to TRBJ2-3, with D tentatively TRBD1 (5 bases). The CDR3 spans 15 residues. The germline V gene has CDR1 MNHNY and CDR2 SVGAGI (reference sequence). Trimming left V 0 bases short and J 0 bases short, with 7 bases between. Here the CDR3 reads CASSYSSGSTDTQYF. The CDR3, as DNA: TGTGCCAGCAGTTACTCATCAGGGAGCACAGATACGCAGTATTTT.

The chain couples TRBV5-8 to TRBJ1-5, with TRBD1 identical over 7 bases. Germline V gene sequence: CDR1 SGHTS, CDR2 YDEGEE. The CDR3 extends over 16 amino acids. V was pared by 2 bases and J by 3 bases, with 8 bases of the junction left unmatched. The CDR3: CASSFLGGPANQPQHF. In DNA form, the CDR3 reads TGTGCCAGCAGCTTCTTAGGGGGCCCGGCCAATCAGCCCCAGCATTTT.

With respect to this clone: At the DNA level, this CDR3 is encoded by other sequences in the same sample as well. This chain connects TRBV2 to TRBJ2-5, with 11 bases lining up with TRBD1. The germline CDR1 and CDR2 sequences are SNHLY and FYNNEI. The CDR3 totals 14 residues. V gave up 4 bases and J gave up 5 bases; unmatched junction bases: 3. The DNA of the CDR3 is TGTGCCAGCAGTGCGGACAGGGGGCTCGAGACCCAGTACTTC. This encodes CASSADRGLETQYF. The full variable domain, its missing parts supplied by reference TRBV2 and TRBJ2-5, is EPEVTQTPSHQVTQMGQEVILRCVPISNHLYFYWYRQILGQKVEFLVSFYNNEISEKSEIFDDQFSVERPDGSNFTLKIRSTKLEDSAMYFCASSADRGLETQYFGPGTRLLVL.

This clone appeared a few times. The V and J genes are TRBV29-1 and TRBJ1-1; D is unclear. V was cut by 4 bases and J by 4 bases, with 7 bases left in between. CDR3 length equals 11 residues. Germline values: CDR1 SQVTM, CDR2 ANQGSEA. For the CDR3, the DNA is TGCAGCGTTGGCTTATTCACTGAAGCTTTCTTT. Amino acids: CSVGLFTEAFF. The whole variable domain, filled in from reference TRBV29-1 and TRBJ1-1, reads SAVISQKPSRDICQRGTSLTIQCQVDSQVTMMFWYRQQPGQSLTLIATANQGSEATYESGFVIDKFPISRPNLTFSTLTVSNMSPEDSSIYLCSVGLFTEAFFGQGTRLTVV.

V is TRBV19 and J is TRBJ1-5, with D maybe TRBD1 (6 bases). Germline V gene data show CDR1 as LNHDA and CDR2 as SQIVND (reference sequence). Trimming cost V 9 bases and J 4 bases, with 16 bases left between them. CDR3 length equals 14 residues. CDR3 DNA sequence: TGTGCCAGCGTGGGGCAGGGGCGGAATCAGCCCCAGCATTTT. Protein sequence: CASVGQGRNQPQHF.

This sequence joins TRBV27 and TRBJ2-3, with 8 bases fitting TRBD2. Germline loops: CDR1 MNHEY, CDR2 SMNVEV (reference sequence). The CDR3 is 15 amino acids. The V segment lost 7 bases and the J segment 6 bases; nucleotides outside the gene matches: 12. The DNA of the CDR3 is TGTGCCAGCACCTCGGCGGGAGGCTCTGTGGATACGCAGTATTTT. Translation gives CASTSAGGSVDTQYF.

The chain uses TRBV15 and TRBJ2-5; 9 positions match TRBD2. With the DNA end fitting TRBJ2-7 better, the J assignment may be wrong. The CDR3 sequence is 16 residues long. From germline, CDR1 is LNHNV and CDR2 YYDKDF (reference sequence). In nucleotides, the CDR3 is TGTGCCACCAGCAAAAAAGCGGCTAGCGGGATCCACGAGCAGTACTTC. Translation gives CATSKKAASGIHEQYF.

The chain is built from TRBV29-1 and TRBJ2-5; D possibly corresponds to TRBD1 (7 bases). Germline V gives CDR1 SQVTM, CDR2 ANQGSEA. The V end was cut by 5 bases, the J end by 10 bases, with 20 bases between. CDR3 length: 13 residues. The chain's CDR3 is CSVREGGGGNQYF. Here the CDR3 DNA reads TGCAGCGTTCGAGAAGGGGGCGGCGGGAACCAGTACTTC.

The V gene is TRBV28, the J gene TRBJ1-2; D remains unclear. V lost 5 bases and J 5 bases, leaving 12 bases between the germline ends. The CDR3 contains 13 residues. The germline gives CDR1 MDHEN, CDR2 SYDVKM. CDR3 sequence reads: CASSQPGPYGYTF. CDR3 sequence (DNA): TGTGCCAGCAGTCAGCCCGGCCCATATGGCTACACCTTC.

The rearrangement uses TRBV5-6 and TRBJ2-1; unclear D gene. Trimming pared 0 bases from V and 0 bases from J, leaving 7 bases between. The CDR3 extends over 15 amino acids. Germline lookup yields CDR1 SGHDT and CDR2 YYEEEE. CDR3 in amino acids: CASSLGWGSYNEQFF. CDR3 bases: TGTGCCAGCAGCTTGGGGTGGGGCTCCTACAATGAGCAGTTCTTC. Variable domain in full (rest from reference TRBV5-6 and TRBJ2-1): DAGVTQSPTHLIKTRGQQVTLRCSPKSGHDTVSWYQQALGQGPQFIFQYYEEEERQRGNFPDRFSGHQFPNYSSELNVNALLLGDSALYLCASSLGWGSYNEQFFGPGTRLTVL.

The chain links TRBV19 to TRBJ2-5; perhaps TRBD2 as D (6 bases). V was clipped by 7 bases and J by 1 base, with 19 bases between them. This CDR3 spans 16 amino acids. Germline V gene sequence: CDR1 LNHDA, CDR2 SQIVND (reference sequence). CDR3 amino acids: CASTPNRWTTQETQYF. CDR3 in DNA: TGTGCCAGTACCCCTAATCGATGGACTACCCAAGAGACCCAGTACTTC.

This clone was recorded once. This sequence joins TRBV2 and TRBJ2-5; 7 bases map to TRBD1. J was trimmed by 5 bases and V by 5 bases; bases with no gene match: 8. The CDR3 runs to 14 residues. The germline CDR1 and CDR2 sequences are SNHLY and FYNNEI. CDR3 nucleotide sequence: TGTGCCAGCAGTCGACAGGGTTTGCGGGAGACCCAGTACTTC. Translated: CASSRQGLRETQYF.

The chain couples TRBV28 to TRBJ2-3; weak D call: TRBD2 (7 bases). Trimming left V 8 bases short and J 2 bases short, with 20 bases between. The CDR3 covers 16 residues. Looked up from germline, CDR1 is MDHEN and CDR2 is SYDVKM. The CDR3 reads CASLTGGEGDTDTQYF. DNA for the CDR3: TGTGCCAGCTTAACGGGGGGAGAGGGGGACACAGATACGCAGTATTTT.

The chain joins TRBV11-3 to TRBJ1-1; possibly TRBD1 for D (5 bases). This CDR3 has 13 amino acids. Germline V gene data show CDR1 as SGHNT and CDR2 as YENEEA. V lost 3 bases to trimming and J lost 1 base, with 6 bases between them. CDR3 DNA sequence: TGTGCCAGCAGCTTCAGGGCGAACACTGAAGCTTTCTTT. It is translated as CASSFRANTEAFF.